Reported below is one T cell receptor (beta chain). Trimming took 4 bases from V and 2 from J; bases not matched to a gene: 11. The length of the CDR3 is 17 residues. The germline V gene encodes CDR1 LGHDT and CDR2 YNNKEL (reference sequence). This sample is part of a study of blood T cell repertoires in COVID-19. Study details: The United States, Italy and Spain were the sources of the acute and convalescent COVID-19 samples. Sample material is recorded as cDNA or gDNA derived from T cells, B-cell-depleted T cells, or PBMCs.

As handled by the study authors: Quantification of nucleated cells was approximated via reference gene primer amplification. The table came from immunoSEQ multiplex PCR; TCRdb's copy has only in-frame clones and leaves some out. D and trimming come from the DNA, and the V and J calls and clone size come from that table. Seen here are roughly 57,000 clones, about 73% observed once, and the top ten hold roughly 14%. This receptor was identified in a woman aged 70-85 years with acute or convalescent COVID-19. The chain employs TRBV3-1 (or the pseudogene TRBV3-2) and TRBJ2-3, with TRBD2 identical over 8 bases. The source material was peripheral blood. This CDR3 is CASSPMGVAGTTDTQYF. The CDR3 DNA is TGTGCCAGCAGCCCTATGGGGGTAGCGGGGACCACAGATACGCAGTATTTT.